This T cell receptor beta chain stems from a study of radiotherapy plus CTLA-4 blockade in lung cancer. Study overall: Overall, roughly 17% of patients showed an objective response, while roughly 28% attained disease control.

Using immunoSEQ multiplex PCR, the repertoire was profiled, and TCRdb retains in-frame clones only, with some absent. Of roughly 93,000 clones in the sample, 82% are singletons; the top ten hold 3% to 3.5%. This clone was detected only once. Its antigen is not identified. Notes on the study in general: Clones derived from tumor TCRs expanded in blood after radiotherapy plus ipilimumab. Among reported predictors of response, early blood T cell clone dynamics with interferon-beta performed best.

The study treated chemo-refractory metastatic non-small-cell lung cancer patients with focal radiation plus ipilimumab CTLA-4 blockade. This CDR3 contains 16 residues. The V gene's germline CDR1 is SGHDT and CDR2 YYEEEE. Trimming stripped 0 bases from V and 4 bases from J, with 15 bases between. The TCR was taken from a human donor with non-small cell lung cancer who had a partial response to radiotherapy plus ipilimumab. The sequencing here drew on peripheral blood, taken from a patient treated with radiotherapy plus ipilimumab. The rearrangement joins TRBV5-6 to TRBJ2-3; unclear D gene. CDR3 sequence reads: CASSLAPSLRSDTQYF. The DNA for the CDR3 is TGTGCCAGCAGCTTGGCTCCTTCCCTTCGTTCAGATACGCAGTATTTT.